Following are 5 T cell receptor beta chains from one sample sequenced in a study of CD8+ T cells in alopecia areata. RNA, once extracted, was reverse transcribed into cDNA for use as the sequencing template. Clones were sequenced by immunoSEQ multiplex PCR, and TCRdb holds only the in-frame ones, with some missing. This sample carries approximately 280,000 clones, none of them present only once. Sorting used CD4, CD8alpha, NKG2D, NKG2ACE and other markers on pooled cutaneous lymph node cells. The specimen was CD4+ T cells sorted from a lymph node. The receptors come from a C3H/HeJ mouse with alopecia areata. MHC haplotype: H2-k.

As regards this clone: The genes are named according to mouse. Read data end 4 residues before the CDR3 end; the end is taken from the germline J gene. V is TRBV31 and J is TRBJ2-7; D is uncertain. This CDR3 comprises 12 residues. Germline CDR1 and CDR2: GKSSPN and SITVG. CDR3: CAWSLSVYEQYF. The CDR3 bases that were read are TGTGCCTGGAGTCTTTCTGTTTAT.

In its sample, this clone was seen many times. The genes and germline here are from mouse. The CDR3 end falls 4 residues outside the read, so it is completed with the germline J gene. V usage is TRBV19 and J usage is TRBJ2-7, with TRBD2 identical over 8 bases. CDR3 length equals 14 residues. The trim removed 2 bases at V and 0 bases at J, leaving 1 base unmatched. Germline lookup yields CDR1 FNHDT and CDR2 SITEND (reference sequence). CDR3 DNA, as far as it was read: TGTGCCAGCAGTATGCTGGGGGGCTCCTAT. It is translated as CASSMLGGSY. The CDR3, in full, reads CASSMLGGSYEQYF.

This clone was observed a few times. Gene names are mouse gene names. The CDR3 end lies 4 residues beyond the end of the read and is filled in from the germline J gene. The rearrangement joins TRBV13-1 to TRBJ2-7, with 12 bases identical to TRBD2. J lost 0 bases, V lost 0 bases, and 1 base had no gene match. The length of the CDR3 is 16 residues. The V gene's germline CDR1 is NSHNY and CDR2 SYGAGN. CDR3 bases read: TGTGCCAGCAGTGATGGGGACTGGGGGGTCTCCTAT. Its protein product is CASSDGDWGVSY. The full CDR3 protein reads CASSDGDWGVSYEQYF.

A word on this clone: Germline and genes: mouse. The DNA ends 4 residues before the CDR3 does, and the rest of the CDR3 is filled in from the germline J gene. This chain links TRBV19 with TRBJ2-3; a weak D match, TRBD1 (6 bases). V was shortened by 5 bases and J by 1 base, with 11 bases between the two germline ends. The V gene's germline CDR1 is FNHDT and CDR2 SITEND (reference sequence). The CDR3 totals 14 residues. The CDR3 sequence is CASRYRVGAETLYF. The part of the CDR3 DNA that was read is TGTGCCAGCAGGTACAGGGTGGGTGCAGAA. Looking up the rest from reference TRBV19 and TRBJ2-3 gives the full variable domain: GGIITQTPKFLIGQEGQKLTLKCQQNFNHDTMYWYRQDSGKGLRLIYYSITENDLQKGDLSEGYDASREKKSSFSLTVTSAQKNEMAVFLCASRYRVGAETLYFGSGTRLTVL.

In its sample, this clone was seen a few times. Gene labels here are mouse ones. The read terminates 4 residues before the CDR3 end, so the remaining end is supplied by the germline J gene. This chain joins TRBV2 and TRBJ1-1; 7 bases line up with TRBD1. Germline V gene lookup returns CDR1 LGHNA and CDR2 YSYQKL. This CDR3 region has 12 residues. Incomplete CDR3 DNA: TGTGCCAGCAGCCAAGGACAGGGA. This translates into CASSQGQG. The CDR3, in full, reads CASSQGQGEVFF.